Included here is one T cell receptor (beta chain) sequence, with context. Its antigen is not known. The germline V gene encodes CDR1 SGHRS and CDR2 YFSETQ. The V gene end was trimmed by 2 bases and the J gene end by 0 bases; junction bases not matched to a gene: 7. This CDR3 is 17 amino acids long. This sample was taken from a study of shared clonotypes between healthy human individuals. Study-level information: Samples came from a couple of female and a few male donors aged 18 to 49.

Using immunoSEQ multiplex PCR, the repertoire was profiled, and TCRdb retains in-frame clones only, with some absent. The data show more than 2,000,000 clones, more than 90% seen once. Findings and limits, study-wide: On the whole, naive subsets had larger estimated richness than memory subsets had.

This TCR was sampled from a man aged 18-30 years in good health. This chain uses TRBV5-1 with TRBJ2-3, with TRBD1 matching over 9 bases. Sequencing used naive CD4+ T cells sorted from blood. Stated subset: CD45RA+ positively selected. The CDR3 loop is CASSFRGQGSSTDTQYF. The CDR3 nucleotides read TGCGCCAGCAGCTTCCGGGGACAGGGTTCTAGCACAGATACGCAGTATTTT.